The T cell receptor (beta chain) described here comes from a study of shared clonotypes between healthy human individuals. Study results and caveats: When compared with the clonotypes that were shared by all four sorted-subset donors, the non-shared clonotypes turned out to have lower generation probabilities. The researchers took only blood, and tissue repertoires probably look different. Approximately 5.1% was the fraction of naive CD4 clonotypes found shared across four donors.

This clone was found once. Its cognate antigen is unknown. The repertoire was sequenced with immunoSEQ multiplex PCR; TCRdb's copy has only in-frame clones and lacks some. Of roughly 1 million clones listed, about 75% are singletons. The sample consisted of memory CD4+ T cells sorted from blood. Subset described: CD45RA-negative fraction. This TCR was sampled from a man between 18 and 29 years old in good health.

The CDR3 DNA is TGTGCCAGCCTCGGGGCGGGCGGAGAAGCTTTCTTT. The encoded protein is CASLGAGGEAFF. This chain joins TRBV6-6 and TRBJ1-1, with a possible D match to TRBD1 (5 bases). The ends were cut back, 8 bases at V and 8 bases at J, with 15 bases in the middle. The CDR3 consists of 12 residues. Germline CDR1 reads MNHNY; CDR2 reads SVGAGI (reference sequence).